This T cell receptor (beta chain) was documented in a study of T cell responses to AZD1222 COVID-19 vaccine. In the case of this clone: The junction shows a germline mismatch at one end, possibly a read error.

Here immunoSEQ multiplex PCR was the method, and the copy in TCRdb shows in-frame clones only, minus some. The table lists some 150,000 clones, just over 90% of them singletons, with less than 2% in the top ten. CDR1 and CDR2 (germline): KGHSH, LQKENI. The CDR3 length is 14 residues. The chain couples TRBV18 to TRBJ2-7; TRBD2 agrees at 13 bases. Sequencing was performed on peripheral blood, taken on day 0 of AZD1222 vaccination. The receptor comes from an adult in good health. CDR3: CASSTGLAGAPLNF. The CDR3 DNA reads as TGTGCCAGCTCAACAGGACTAGCGGGGGCCCCCTTGAACTTC.